Listed here are 9 T cell receptor beta chains from one sample, sequenced in a study of a mutant IDH1 vaccine in newly diagnosed glioma. The data were produced by immunoSEQ multiplex PCR, yet TCRdb's version contains in-frame clones alone and is incomplete. Here the sample spans about 33,000 clones, approximately 86% being singletons. Time point indicated: baseline, week 1 (first vaccination visit). Noted treatment: pre-vaccination baseline after standard-of-care therapy. The source material was PBMCs, sampled from a glioma patient treated with radiotherapy, temozolomide or both. These TCRs come from a woman aged 40 to 50 with glioma.

The chain has TRBV7-2 and TRBJ1-2; 8 bases are a match to TRBD1. Unmatched junction bases numbered 6, after V lost 5 bases and J lost 4 bases. Germline V lookup: CDR1 SGHTA, CDR2 FQGNSA. The CDR3 totals 14 residues. This CDR3 is CASSQRDRSYGYTF. CDR3 nucleotides: TGTGCCAGCAGCCAGAGGGACAGGTCCTATGGCTACACCTTC.

The chain employs TRBV6-1 and TRBJ1-5; D not resolved. This CDR3 contains 12 residues. V was pared by 7 bases and J by 3 bases, with 7 bases between. The germline CDR1 and CDR2 sequences are MNHNS and SASEGT. The CDR3 sequence: CASNSPNQPQHF. DNA of the CDR3: TGTGCCAGCAATAGTCCCAATCAGCCCCAGCATTTT.

The chain couples TRBV4-1 to TRBJ2-5; possible D gene TRBD2, 5 bases. This CDR3 spans 14 amino acids. Trimming stripped 1 base from V and 1 base from J, with 7 bases between. Per germline, CDR1 MGHRA and CDR2 YSYEKL. Here the CDR3 reads CASSQGGIQETQYF. CDR3 nucleotides: TGCGCCAGCAGCCAAGGAGGGATCCAAGAGACCCAGTACTTC.

The rearrangement uses TRBV6-5 and TRBJ1-3; the match to TRBD1 covers 8 bases. Germline loops: CDR1 MNHEY, CDR2 SVGAGI. V lost 5 bases, J lost 6 bases, and 3 bases stayed unmatched. This CDR3 is built from 13 residues. CDR3 sequence (DNA): TGTGCCAGCAGTCCGGACAGGGCAAACACCATATATTTT. This codes for CASSPDRANTIYF.

The gene calls are TRBV29-1 and TRBJ1-5; D is unclear. The ends were cut back, 7 bases at V and 0 bases at J, with 7 bases in the middle. CDR1 SQVTM and CDR2 ANQGSEA come from the germline V gene. The CDR3 spans 12 residues. Here the CDR3 DNA reads TGCAGCGCAATATATAGCAATCAGCCCCAGCATTTT. Translated, it gives CSAIYSNQPQHF.

The chain is built from TRBV30 and TRBJ2-7; 7 nucleotides line up with TRBD2. V lost 4 bases and J lost 6; bases outside the gene matches: 3. This CDR3 spans 11 amino acids. The germline CDR1 and CDR2 sequences are GTSNPN and SVGIG (reference sequence). The CDR3 nucleotides are TGTGCCTGGACGCCGGGGGGCGAGCAGTACTTC. Its protein is CAWTPGGEQYF.

The V and J genes are TRBV6-6 and TRBJ1-1; TRBD1 might be the D (6 bases). CDR3 length: 13 residues. Germline lookup yields CDR1 MNHNY and CDR2 SVGAGI (reference sequence). With 6 bases removed from V and 3 bases from J, the gap between germline ends came to 11 bases. The CDR3 reads CASSKRQDTEAFF. CDR3 sequence (DNA): TGTGCCAGCAGCAAACGACAGGACACTGAAGCTTTCTTT.

This clone was counted a single time. The chain couples TRBV4-3 to TRBJ2-1; the match to TRBD2 covers 7 bases. Germline CDR1 reads LGHNA; CDR2 reads YSLEER. Germline trimming cut 4 bases from V and 9 bases from J; bases unmatched to any gene: 6. This CDR3 comprises 13 residues. CDR3 protein: CASSPRDYGEQFF. The CDR3 DNA is TGCGCCAGCAGCCCCCGGGACTATGGTGAGCAGTTCTTC.

A single count supports this clone. V usage is TRBV7-2 and J usage is TRBJ2-7, with 12 nucleotides matching TRBD1. The V gene end was trimmed by 2 bases and the J gene end by 6 bases; junction bases not matched to a gene: 8. Germline CDR1 and CDR2: SGHTA and FQGNSA. This CDR3 is 16 amino acids long. The CDR3 nucleotides are TGTGCCAGCAGCTTACAGTTGGGGACAGGGGGCTCCGAGCAGTACTTC. Its translation: CASSLQLGTGGSEQYF. Drawing the rest from reference TRBV7-2 and TRBJ2-7, the complete variable domain is GAGVSQSPSNKVTEKGKDVELRCDPISGHTALYWYRQSLGQGLEFLIYFQGNSAPDKSGLPSDRFSAERTGGSVSTLTIQRTQQEDSAVYLCASSLQLGTGGSEQYFGPGTRLTVT.